Listed below are T cell receptor beta chains from one sample, sequenced in a study of shared clonotypes between healthy human individuals. The protocol was immunoSEQ multiplex PCR, while the TCRdb copy is restricted to in-frame clones and leaves out a portion. The sample includes about 1.5 million clones, 95% to 99% of them seen just once. Material for sequencing was naive CD4+ T cells sorted from blood. These receptors came from a man aged 25-45 years in good health. Both conserved end residues are part of each CDR3. Fields, in order: D gene, V gene, J gene, clone size, CDR3 DNA, CDR3 protein. A D gene is named only where the DNA matches it firmly. Part of the rows lack a size; the others show once, few, many or a class for expanded clones.

TRBD1,TRBV11-2,TRBJ2-2,.,TGTGCCAGCAGCCCACCCGGGACAGGGTACGGGGAGCTGTTTTTT,CASSPPGTGYGELFF
.,TRBV14,TRBJ2-3,.,TGTGCCAGCAGCCTTGGAGATACGCAGTATTTT,CASSLGDTQYF
.,TRBV6-5,TRBJ1-3,.,TGTGCCAGCAGTTACAGAGCTGGAAACACCATATATTTT,CASSYRAGNTIYF
TRBD2,TRBV7-2,TRBJ2-1,.,TGTGCCAGCAGGGCTAGCGGAGCTCTTTGGCAGTTCTTC,CASRASGALWQFF
.,TRBV10-3,TRBJ2-3,.,TGTGCCATCAGTGAGACGGCAGATACGCAGTATTTT,CAISETADTQYF
.,TRBV28,TRBJ2-7,.,TGTGCCAGCAGACCAGGGACATTTGACGAGCAGTACTTC,CASRPGTFDEQYF
TRBD1,TRBV18,TRBJ1-4,.,TGTGCCAGCTCACCAGGGACAGGGGGCGCTGAAAAACTGTTTTTT,CASSPGTGGAEKLFF
TRBD2,TRBV9,TRBJ2-7,.,TGTGCCAGCAGCGTAGGTGCACTAGCGGTTAGTGAGCAGTACTTC,CASSVGALAVSEQYF
TRBD1,TRBV7-2,TRBJ1-2,once,TGTGCCAGCAGCTTAGGACAGGGGGTTATGAATGGCTACACCTTC,CASSLGQGVMNGYTF
TRBD2,TRBV19,TRBJ2-1,.,TGTGCCAGTAGTCCTCGACTAGCGGGAGGCGGCAATGAGCAGTTCTTC,CASSPRLAGGGNEQFF
.,TRBV19,TRBJ2-5,.,TGTGCCAGTACGGCTCAGGACAGCCAAGAGACCCAGTACTTC,CASTAQDSQETQYF
TRBD1,TRBV18,TRBJ2-7,.,TGTGCCAGCTCCGGAGACAGGGGCGTCCGGGAGCAGTACTTC,CASSGDRGVREQYF
.,TRBV7-9,TRBJ1-4,.,TGTGCTTCCGGTAAAACTAATGAAAAACTGTTTTTT,CASGKTNEKLFF
.,TRBV7-8,TRBJ2-2,once,TGTGCCAGCAGCGAACGGACAGTGCTTTGGAACACCGGGGAGCTGTTTTTT,CASSERTVLWNTGELFF
TRBD1,TRBV4-1,TRBJ2-7,.,TGCGCCAGCAGCCACCACACGTTGCAGGGGGCTTACTCCTACGAGCAGTACTTC,CASSHHTLQGAYSYEQYF
.,TRBV6-6,TRBJ2-1,.,TGTGCCAGCGGGGGCCGCACAGGGAATAATGAGCAGTTCTTC,CASGGRTGNNEQFF
.,TRBV5-1,TRBJ2-1,.,TGCGCCAGCAGCTTGCAGGGCCCTTCCTACAATGAGCAGTTCTTC,CASSLQGPSYNEQFF
.,TRBV5-1,TRBJ2-1,.,TGCGCCAGCGGGGGGAAGGGCCCCTACAATGAGCAGTTCTTC,CASGGKGPYNEQFF
.,TRBV27,TRBJ2-1,.,TGTGCCAGCAGTACGATAACAGAGAACCTACTTTACAATGAGCAGTTCTTC,CASSTITENLLYNEQFF
.,TRBV7-2,TRBJ2-4,.,TGTGCCAGCAGCTTAGGCCCGCAGGGGACCAAAAACATTCAGTACTTC,CASSLGPQGTKNIQYF
.,TRBV10-3,TRBJ2-1,once,TGTGCCGCAATAAAGGGTGAGGTTTACAATGAGCAGTTCTTC,CAAIKGEVYNEQFF
TRBD2,TRBV28,TRBJ2-1,.,TGTGCCAGCAGTTTGCTCCAAGGGACTAGCGGTTACAATGAGCAGTTCTTC,CASSLLQGTSGYNEQFF
TRBD2,TRBV27,TRBJ2-2,.,TGTGCCAGTTCTGTGGCGGGAGGGAACACCGGGGAGCTGTTTTTT,CASSVAGGNTGELFF
TRBD1,TRBV14,TRBJ2-3,.,TGTGCCAGCAGCCGCCGGGACAGGGCACTCCCAGATACGCAGTATTTT,CASSRRDRALPDTQYF
.,TRBV19,TRBJ2-7,.,TGTGCCAGTAGTACCCCGGGGGCCAGCTCCTACGAGCAGTACTTC,CASSTPGASSYEQYF
.,TRBV18,TRBJ2-5,.,TGTGCCAGCTCACCTCTCCCGGATTTTGAGACCCAGTACTTC,CASSPLPDFETQYF
TRBD1,TRBV6-5,TRBJ2-7,.,TGTGCCAGCAGTCCGGACAGGGTCTTGCGCGAGCAGTACTTC,CASSPDRVLREQYF
.,TRBV7-9,TRBJ2-1,.,TGTGCCAGCAGCGGAACCGGGACTCCGCCGTTCTTC,CASSGTGTPPFF
.,TRBV6-1,TRBJ2-7,.,TGTGCCAGCAGTCGGGACACGAGGAACTACGAGCAGTACTTC,CASSRDTRNYEQYF
.,TRBV18,TRBJ2-3,.,TGTGCCAGCTCTTCGGACCCTAGCACAGATACGCAGTATTTT,CASSSDPSTDTQYF
.,TRBV11-2,TRBJ1-2,.,TGTGCCAGCAGCTACCCCGGACAGATCTATGGCTACACCTTC,CASSYPGQIYGYTF
.,TRBV10-2,TRBJ1-2,few,TGCGCCAGCAGTGTAAGACAGAACTATGGCTACACCTTC,CASSVRQNYGYTF
TRBD1,TRBV29-1,TRBJ1-1,.,TGCAGCGCCTACAGGGGGAACACTGAAGCTTTCTTT,CSAYRGNTEAFF
.,TRBV19,TRBJ2-3,once,TGTGCCAGTAGTATGGCAGGTGCAGATACGCAGTATTTT,CASSMAGADTQYF
.,TRBV5-6,TRBJ2-1,.,TGTGCCAGCCTCTCTGGCGGGCAGGTCTACAATGAGCAGTTCTTC,CASLSGGQVYNEQFF